A selection of T cell receptor beta chains follows, all from one sample in a study of T cell responses to AZD1222 COVID-19 vaccine. Measured with immunoSEQ multiplex PCR; TCRdb has only the in-frame clones, and not every one. The sample shows some 86,000 clones, over 75% of them seen only once. The source material was peripheral blood, sampled on day 0 of AZD1222 vaccination. Source of these receptors: an adult in good health. Each CDR3 is given with its conserved first and last residue. D genes are given only for firm matches. Clone size is stated in some rows and not others, as once, few, many or a class when expanded.

abundance,j_gene,d_gene,v_gene,CDR3aa,CDR3nt
-,TRBJ1-1,TRBD1,TRBV3-1/TRBV3-2,CASSQDRDRGRQAEAFF,TGTGCCAGCAGCCAAGACAGGGACAGGGGGAGGCAGGCTGAAGCTTTCTTT
-,TRBJ2-5,-,TRBV11-2,CASSLGWGETQYF,TGTGCCAGCAGCTTAGGGTGGGGAGAGACCCAGTACTTC
-,TRBJ2-3,TRBD2,TRBV5-5,CASSLVRTSGGGGRTDTQYF,TGTGCCAGCAGCTTGGTACGGACTAGCGGGGGCGGGGGTCGCACAGATACGCAGTATTTT
-,TRBJ1-1,TRBD1,TRBV30,CAWSVPDRTNTEAFF,TGTGCCTGGAGTGTACCGGACAGGACGAACACTGAAGCTTTCTTT
-,TRBJ2-1,TRBD2,TRBV5-1,CASSLVAGGLNEQFF,TGCGCCAGCAGCTTGGTGGCGGGAGGCCTTAATGAGCAGTTCTTC
-,TRBJ1-1,-,TRBV5-1,CASSFGGENTEAFF,TGCGCCAGCAGCTTTGGGGGGGAGAACACTGAAGCTTTCTTT
many,TRBJ1-2,-,TRBV14,CASSQDSGLISGYTF,TGTGCCAGCAGCCAAGATTCCGGGTTGATTAGTGGCTACACCTTC
-,TRBJ2-1,TRBD1,TRBV5-1,CASSGGTGGYNEQFF,TGCGCCAGCAGTGGGGGTACAGGGGGCTACAATGAGCAGTTCTTC
once,TRBJ2-2,TRBD1,TRBV19,CASSSPTGTGYPGELFF,TGTGCCAGTAGTAGTCCTACCGGGACAGGGTATCCCGGGGAGCTGTTTTTT
-,TRBJ1-1,-,TRBV28,CASSLGQLTEAFF,TGTGCCAGCAGTTTGGGGCAGCTGACTGAAGCTTTCTTT
-,TRBJ2-1,-,TRBV24-1,CATSDLNEQFF,TGTGCCACCAGTGATTTAAATGAGCAGTTCTTC
-,TRBJ2-1,TRBD2,TRBV10-2,CASSTGLAGENEQFF,TGCGCCAGCAGTACGGGACTAGCGGGAGAAAATGAGCAGTTCTTC
-,TRBJ2-7,TRBD2,TRBV10-2,CASSPDRSIAGLYEQYF,TGCGCCAGCAGCCCGGATAGGTCTATAGCGGGACTTTACGAGCAGTACTTC
-,TRBJ2-1,-,TRBV2,CASSDGQGSYNEQFF,TGTGCCAGCAGTGATGGGCAGGGGTCGTACAATGAGCAGTTCTTC
-,TRBJ1-4,TRBD1,TRBV29-1,CSVVQGAGEKLFF,TGCAGCGTTGTCCAGGGGGCGGGTGAAAAACTGTTTTTT
-,TRBJ2-5,-,TRBV18,CASSPNLGEETQYF,TGTGCCAGCTCACCTAATTTAGGGGAAGAGACCCAGTACTTC
once,TRBJ2-5,-,TRBV5-4,CASSLAPGEETQYF,TGTGCCAGCAGCTTGGCCCCAGGGGAAGAGACCCAGTACTTC
-,TRBJ1-2,TRBD1,TRBV30,CAWSRRTGGYGYTF,TGTGCCTGGAGTCGAAGGACAGGGGGCTATGGCTACACCTTC
-,TRBJ1-1,-,TRBV29-1,CSVGLNTEAFF,TGCAGCGTTGGTTTGAACACTGAAGCTTTCTTT
-,TRBJ2-1,-,TRBV1,CTSSQDICDCEQFF,TGCACCAGCAGCCAAGATATTTGCGACTGTGAGCAGTTCTTC
once,TRBJ1-2,-,TRBV24-1,CATSDLTDNYGYTF,TGTGCCACCAGTGATTTAACGGATAACTATGGCTACACCTTC
many,TRBJ2-1,TRBD2,TRBV7-9,CASSGGGGGNEQFF,TGTGCCAGCAGCGGGGGGGGTGGGGGGAATGAGCAGTTCTTC
-,TRBJ2-1,-,TRBV23-1,CARGRAGTHNEQFF,TGCGCCAGGGGCAGGGCAGGGACCCACAATGAGCAGTTCTTC
-,TRBJ2-1,-,TRBV3-1/TRBV3-2,CASSQGTLYEQFF,TGTGCCAGCAGCCAAGGGACCTTATATGAGCAGTTCTTC